A selection of T cell receptor beta chains follows, all from one sample in a study of T cell responses to AZD1222 COVID-19 vaccine. Here immunoSEQ multiplex PCR was the method, and the copy in TCRdb shows in-frame clones only, minus some. This sample has about 130,000 clones, with about 80% found just once. The specimen comprised peripheral blood, sampled on day 0 of AZD1222 vaccination. The receptors stem from an adult in good health. Both conserved end residues are part of each CDR3. The D gene is left open where the match is weak. Clone sizes are given selectively: once, few, many, or a class where the clone is expanded.

.	.	TRBJ1-2	TRBV10-3	CAISSSTGPRGGYTF	TGTGCCATCAGTTCCTCCACCGGACCCAGGGGCGGCTACACCTTC
.	.	TRBJ1-3	TRBV9	CASSAPRQGNTIYF	TGTGCCAGCAGCGCGCCGAGACAGGGAAACACCATATATTTT
.	.	TRBJ1-1	TRBV5-6	CASSGLDGLGTEAFF	TGTGCCAGCAGCGGATTGGACGGTCTCGGCACTGAAGCTTTCTTT
once	TRBD2	TRBJ2-2	TRBV28	CASSLFAGGTGELFF	TGTGCCAGCAGTTTATTTGCGGGGGGTACCGGGGAGCTGTTTTTT
.	TRBD2	TRBJ2-3	TRBV4-2	CASSQEISGGTDTQYF	TGTGCCAGCAGCCAAGAGATTAGCGGGGGCACAGATACGCAGTATTTT
.	TRBD1	TRBJ1-2	TRBV5-4	CASSFILTGGEDGYTF	TGTGCCAGCAGCTTTATCCTCACAGGGGGCGAAGATGGCTACACCTTC
.	.	TRBJ1-1	TRBV2	CASKGVTEAFF	TGTGCCAGCAAGGGGGTTACTGAAGCTTTCTTT
.	.	TRBJ2-4	TRBV5-4	CASSPTSSRDKNIQYF	TGTGCCAGCAGCCCTACTAGCTCGAGAGACAAAAACATTCAGTACTTC
.	TRBD1	TRBJ1-5	TRBV27	CASSPGTGWAREPQHF	TGTGCCAGCAGTCCAGGGACAGGGTGGGCTCGAGAGCCCCAGCATTTT
few	.	TRBJ1-6	TRBV9	CASSVGPDTGVNSPLHF	TGTGCCAGCAGCGTAGGACCTGACACAGGAGTAAATTCACCCCTCCACTTT